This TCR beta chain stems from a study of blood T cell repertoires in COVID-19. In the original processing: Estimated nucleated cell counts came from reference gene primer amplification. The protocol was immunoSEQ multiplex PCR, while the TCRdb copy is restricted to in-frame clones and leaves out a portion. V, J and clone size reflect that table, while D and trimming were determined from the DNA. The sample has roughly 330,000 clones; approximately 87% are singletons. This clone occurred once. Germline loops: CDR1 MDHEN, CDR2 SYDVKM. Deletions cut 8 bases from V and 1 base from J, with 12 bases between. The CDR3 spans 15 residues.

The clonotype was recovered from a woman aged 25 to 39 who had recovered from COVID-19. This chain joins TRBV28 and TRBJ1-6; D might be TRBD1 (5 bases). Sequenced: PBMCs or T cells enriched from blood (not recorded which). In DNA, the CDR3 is TGTGCCAGCGTTCCCGGGGGGTCCTATAATTCACCCCTCCACTTT. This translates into CASVPGGSYNSPLHF.